This TCR beta chain was sequenced in a study of beta chain features in type 1 diabetes. Every isolated RNA sample was fully reverse transcribed, so sequencing captured expressed TCRB transcripts. This table comes from immunoSEQ multiplex PCR, and its TCRdb copy is limited to in-frame clones, with some not included. The sample holds under 250,000 clones, about a tenth seen once. Remarks on this clone: Germline is not matched at one junction end, which may reflect a read error.

Based on CD45RO/CCR7/CD25/CD127/CD95/CD27, CD4+ regulatory, stem cell-like memory, naive and central memory cells were sorted. Germline V CDR1 and CDR2: SSHAT, FNYEAQ (reference sequence). CDR3 length: 14 amino acids. This clonotype originated in a man aged 18 to 35 in good health. The chain links TRBV7-7 to TRBJ2-5; 7 nucleotides line up with TRBD1. The source material was central memory CD4+ T cells from blood. For the CDR3, the DNA is TGTGCTAGCAGCCTTGGGACAGCTCAAGAGACCCAGTACTTC. It specifies CASSLGTAQETQYF.